The present T cell receptor beta chain was sequenced within a study of shared clonotypes between healthy human individuals (dated by TCRdb to 2019 to 2021). Background on the whole study: The cohort comprised two women and a few men aged 18 to 49 years. To estimate repertoire size and how much clonotype sharing occurs between individuals, the study deeply sequenced the blood TCR repertoires of a handful of healthy adults. Libraries were prepared and TCR repertoires were sequenced by different laboratories using diverse techniques, in order to increase sequencing depth and limit assay-specific biases. Each donor's leukapheresis produced roughly between roughly 0.85 and 9.5 billion PBMCs.

The CDR3 starts with the cysteine, ends with the phenylalanine, and has 15 residues. Solely the CDR3 DNA is kept, with 45 bases framed from the first base. The junction carries 9 bases between V and J, which are trimmed by 1 base and 0 bases respectively. Taken from the germline V gene, the CDR1 and CDR2 loops are KGHSH and LQKENI. Overall study results and their limits: Based on pairwise subsampling, the degree of clonotype sharing among donors was expected to be affected by sequencing depth. Only blood was sampled, and tissue TCR repertoires likely differ from those in blood. The small number of donors limited the genetic and exposure-history diversity represented.

The donors were healthy, HIV-negative adults with no recently reported acute infections or vaccinations. All donors were Caucasian adults living in Nashville, Tennessee, USA. For unsorted samples, roughly 91 million PBMCs were counted, and genomic DNA was extracted using the QIAamp DNA Blood Mini kit. Blood was collected by leukapheresis, and PBMCs were isolated by Ficoll-Histopaque density gradient centrifugation and then cryopreserved in liquid nitrogen vapor phase. Using the deep immunoSEQ assay, TCR CDR3 regions were amplified from genomic DNA by multiplex PCR. For each cell subset, the extracted genomic DNA was distributed evenly across all wells of several immunoSEQ 96-well plates, and each plate served as one replicate. Each replicate PCR for unsorted PBMC received about 0.3 ug genomic DNA, equal to 30,000 or so T cell genomes. Ten immunoSEQ deep assay plates were used to sequence unsorted PBMC genomic DNA. Purified libraries were quantified with a Qubit 3.0 fluorometer, sized on a Bioanalyzer 2100, and re-quantified with the KAPA Library Quantification kit. Every immunoSEQ 96-well plate was sequenced on a dedicated single-read 150-cycle Illumina NextSeq 550 flow cell. The study's own analysis went as follows. The immunoSEQ output contained only junctional sequences without quality scores, so filtering could not match that applied to full-length reads. To assign V/J genes and CDR3, sequences were annotated using PyIR, a Python wrapper for IgBLAST v1.9, with IMGT germline references. Reads with weak V/J assignments (E-value above 1e-6), missing CDR3, stop codons, out-of-frame junctions, or ambiguous translated residues were removed. V3J clonotypes were defined as sequences sharing an identical inferred V gene, J gene, and CDR3 amino acid sequence. Percentage overlap between repertoires was calculated by dividing the number of shared unique clonotypes by the size of the smaller repertoire. RTK rarefaction, the Chao1 estimator, and Recon v2.1 estimates of unobserved clonotypes were used to assess repertoire richness. TCRdb mirrors the immuneACCESS table, restricted to in-frame sequences. Some clones are absent from its copies; in checked studies, under half trace to an unresolved V gene, and the reason for the others is unknown. That table is the source of V, J and clone size, and D and trimming were worked out from the DNA. This sample holds about 510,000 clones; over 60% were observed only once. The top ten hold under 15% of the sample.

For this clone: Its antigen is unknown. No base-level quality is on record; no much larger clone is a single base apart.

This TCR came from a woman in her thirties or forties in good health. Some clones in this sample may be carry-over from other donors' samples. Sequenced sample: PBMCs. The chain joins TRBV18 to TRBJ1-1; TRBD1 might be the D gene, on 6 matching bases. CDR3 loop: CASSPRGGMNTEAFF. The nucleotide sequence reads TGTGCCAGCTCACCACGAGGGGGAATGAACACTGAAGCTTTCTTT.